The clone carrying this T cell receptor (beta chain) came up once. What it recognizes is unknown. The assay was immunoSEQ multiplex PCR, and TCRdb's table has in-frame clones only and misses some. The data show some 110,000 clones, around 83% seen once. The CDR3 is 15 residues long. Looked up from germline, CDR1 is LGHDT and CDR2 is YNNKEL (reference sequence). V lost 4 bases and J lost 1, with 11 bases in between. These data are taken from a study of T cell responses to AZD1222 COVID-19 vaccine. Study conclusions and caveats: No day 14 peak samples; only post-peak repertoires were characterized. Clonal diversity was possibly underestimated, and the donors were mostly white British, with more females. Spike-spanning, vaccine-associated CD4 TCRs were dominant at 160-218 and 743-854.

The sample here was peripheral blood, taken 28 days after the second AZD1222 dose. The receptor was derived from an adult who received the AZD1222 COVID-19 vaccine. This chain uses TRBV3-1 (or the pseudogene TRBV3-2) with TRBJ2-1; a possible D gene is TRBD1 (6 bases). The CDR3 here is CASSPGDTSYNEQFF. In DNA form, the CDR3 reads TGTGCCAGCAGCCCTGGGGACACGTCCTACAATGAGCAGTTCTTC.